The clone carrying this T cell receptor (beta chain) was counted only a few times. Its antigen is not known. TCRdb reanalysed the 5' RACE reads using MiXCR and keeps one entry per CDR3 protein. This sample yields roughly 750,000 distinct CDR3 sequences, of which about 20% are seen a single time; over 4% belongs to the top ten. These data come from a study of identical twins. Study-level points and caveats: Memory repertoires lacked the insertion deficit that abundant cord blood beta clonotypes showed.

CDR1 and CDR2 (germline): DFQATT, SNEGSKA (reference sequence). This CDR3 has 16 amino acids. Trimming removed 0 bases from V and 5 bases from J; junction bases left unmatched: 13. This sample also belongs to another study, concerning T cells expressing NK-cell markers. That publication notes: Dominant NKG2C+ clonotypes in over 5 donors made up about 1.0-7.5% of CD8+ T cells.

This rearrangement joins TRBV20-1 to TRBJ2-7, with 7 bases that match TRBD2. This receptor was obtained from a woman aged 18 to 35 in good health. The sequenced sample was PBMCs. The CDR3 DNA sequence: TGCAGTGCTAGAGATCCGAGAGAGGGAGGGATCAACGAGCAGTACTTC. Translation gives CSARDPREGGINEQYF.